A single sample is the source of the 17 T cell receptor beta chains below, sequenced in a study of T cell repertoires in cytomegalovirus infection. TCRdb independently ran MiXCR on the reads; one entry per CDR3 protein. In the table there are 300,000 to 400,000 distinct CDR3 sequences, around 25% of which are singletons. The antigens for these receptors are not known. This sample comprised cultured PBMCs, obtained from culture after CMV antigen stimulation. The receptors stem from a human donor in good health (CMV status not recorded). Some clones in this sample may be carry-over from other donors' samples.

This clonotype was observed at least ten times. This rearrangement joins TRBV7-2 to TRBJ2-3, with TRBD2 identical over 10 bases. The V segment lost 4 bases and the J segment 6 bases; nucleotides outside the gene matches: 4. Looked up from germline, CDR1 is SGHTA and CDR2 is FQGNSA. The CDR3 length is 14 residues. In DNA form, the CDR3 reads TGTGCCAGCAGCTCGGGACTAGCGAGGGATACGCAGTATTTT. Translating it yields CASSSGLARDTQYF.

The CDR3 DNA reads as TGTGCCAGCAGTGAAGGTTCTCCCCAGTACTTC. Translation gives CASSEGSPQYF. The chain has TRBV25-1 and TRBJ2-5; no clear D. Germline CDR1 is MGHDK and CDR2 is SYGVNS. The CDR3 has 11 amino acids. V lost 2 bases and J lost 9, with 7 bases in between.

The rearrangement uses TRBV28 and TRBJ2-7; weak D call: TRBD1 (6 bases). Trimming removed 7 bases from V and 9 bases from J, with 22 bases in between. In germline, CDR1 is MDHEN, CDR2 SYDVKM. CDR3 length: 14 residues. CDR3 DNA sequence: TGTGCCAGCAACGTCGTAACAGGGTCGTCAACGCAGTACTTC. Translating it yields CASNVVTGSSTQYF.

This clonotype has at least ten counts. The V and J genes are TRBV11-2 and TRBJ1-5; no clear D. The CDR3 is 13 residues long. Deletions cut 5 bases from V and 7 bases from J, with 12 bases between. The germline V gene has CDR1 SGHAT and CDR2 FQNNGV. The CDR3: CASSPQAGQPQHF. In DNA form, the CDR3 reads TGTGCCAGCAGCCCCCAAGCTGGGCAGCCCCAGCATTTT.

V is TRBV12-3 or TRBV12-4 and J is TRBJ2-3; the D gene is possibly TRBD2 (6 bases). The CDR3 totals 15 residues. Trimming stripped 6 bases from V and 5 bases from J, with 18 bases between. CDR3 in DNA: TGTGCCAGCAGCCCCTTTTTACGGGAGCAAGATACGCAGTATTTT. Protein sequence: CASSPFLREQDTQYF.

The CDR3 DNA reads as TGCGCCAGCAGTCAACCGGCGGGGATCACAGATACGCAGTATTTT. Amino acid sequence: CASSQPAGITDTQYF. The chain couples TRBV23-1 to TRBJ2-3; TRBD2 is a possible D gene (6 bases). Being an ORF, TRBV23-1 has a function that is uncertain. The CDR3 runs to 15 residues. The germline V and J ends were trimmed by 2 bases and 2 bases, with 11 bases remaining between them.

This clonotype was observed many times. The V call is TRBV10-3, the J call TRBJ2-7, with 8 bases identical to TRBD2. The ends lost 10 bases at V and 12 bases at J; junction bases unmatched: 8. Germline loops: CDR1 ENHRY, CDR2 SYGVKD. The CDR3 consists of 10 residues. As DNA, the CDR3 is TGTGCCACCGGGCGGGGGGAAAGGTACTTC. It codes for CATGRGERYF.

The chain recombines TRBV30 with TRBJ2-1; D gene ambiguous. Germline V gene sequence: CDR1 GTSNPN, CDR2 SVGIG (reference sequence). CDR3 length: 10 residues. Trimming left V 0 bases short and J 9 bases short, with 3 bases between. CDR3: CAWSVLEQFF. Here the CDR3 DNA reads TGTGCCTGGAGTGTACTTGAGCAGTTCTTC. Complete variable domain (other parts from reference TRBV30 and TRBJ2-1): SQTIHQWPATLVQPVGSPLSLECTVEGTSNPNLYWYRQAAGRGLQLLFYSVGIGQISSEVPQNLSASRPQDRQFILSSKKLLLSDSGFYLCAWSVLEQFFGPGTRLTVL.

This chain links TRBV27 with TRBJ1-5; a weak D match, TRBD1 (6 bases). CDR3 length: 15 residues. The V end lost 0 bases, the J end lost 3 bases, and 9 bases lay between the germline ends. Germline CDR1 and CDR2: MNHEY and SMNVEV (reference sequence). CDR3 sequence reads: CASSLSQGPNQPQHF. CDR3 coding DNA: TGTGCCAGCAGTTTATCGCAGGGGCCCAATCAGCCCCAGCATTTT.

The chain links TRBV7-2 to TRBJ2-7; 9 nucleotides align to TRBD2. Germline CDR1 is SGHTA and CDR2 is FQGNSA. The CDR3 covers 16 residues. Losses at the gene ends were 6 bases for V and 3 bases for J; bases not matched to a gene: 12. The CDR3 here is CASSSTGTSKGYEQYF. The CDR3 region has the DNA TGTGCCAGCAGTTCAACCGGGACTAGCAAAGGCTACGAGCAGTACTTC. Full variable domain (outside the CDR3, taken from reference TRBV7-2 and TRBJ2-7): GAGVSQSPSNKVTEKGKDVELRCDPISGHTALYWYRQSLGQGLEFLIYFQGNSAPDKSGLPSDRFSAERTGGSVSTLTIQRTQQEDSAVYLCASSSTGTSKGYEQYFGPGTRLTVT.

This clonotype has a handful of counts. The J gene is TRBJ1-2, the V gene TRBV4-1; TRBD1 might be the D (5 bases). The CDR3 spans 14 residues. Germline V gene data show CDR1 as MGHRA and CDR2 as YSYEKL. The V end lost 1 base, the J end lost 3 bases, and 9 bases lay between the germline ends. CDR3 sequence (DNA): TGCGCCAGCAGCCAAGGGGGGGGTTACTATGGCTACACCTTC. Translating it yields CASSQGGGYYGYTF.

The V and J genes are TRBV19 and TRBJ2-2; D not certain. The V gene lost 1 base and the J gene lost 1 base, with 7 bases spanning the gap. Germline V gives CDR1 LNHDA, CDR2 SQIVND (reference sequence). The CDR3 runs 15 residues. The CDR3 bases are TGTGCCAGTAGTATAGTTGGTGGGAACACCGGGGAGCTGTTTTTT. Its protein is CASSIVGGNTGELFF. The full variable domain, in which reference TRBV19 and TRBJ2-2 provide the parts outside the CDR3, is DGGITQSPKYLFRKEGQNVTLSCEQNLNHDAMYWYRQDPGQGLRLIYYSQIVNDFQKGDIAEGYSVSREKKESFPLTVTSAQKNPTAFYLCASSIVGGNTGELFFGEGSRLTVL.

This clonotype has at least ten counts. The chain joins TRBV7-2 to TRBJ1-2; 7 bases line up with TRBD1. The trim removed 5 bases at V and 5 bases at J, leaving 11 bases unmatched. The length of the CDR3 is 15 residues. Germline V lookup: CDR1 SGHTA, CDR2 FQGNSA. CDR3 residues: CASSIGTATSYGYTF. The CDR3, as DNA: TGTGCCAGCAGCATCGGGACAGCAACCTCATATGGCTACACCTTC.

The rearrangement uses TRBV5-1 and TRBJ2-7; 10 bases match TRBD2. The J segment lost 3 bases and the V segment lost 1 base, leaving 4 bases of the junction unmatched. This CDR3 comprises 15 residues. Germline CDR1 is SGHRS and CDR2 is YFSETQ. DNA of the CDR3: TGCGCCAGCAGCTTGACTAGCGGGACGCTCTACGAGCAGTACTTC. It encodes CASSLTSGTLYEQYF. The full variable domain, with the rest looked up from reference TRBV5-1 and TRBJ2-7, is KAGVTQTPRYLIKTRGQQVTLSCSPISGHRSVSWYQQTPGQGLQFLFEYFSETQRNKGNFPGRFSGRQFSNSRSEMNVSTLELGDSALYLCASSLTSGTLYEQYFGPGTRLTVT.

The sample holds a few counts of this clonotype. V usage is TRBV19 and J usage is TRBJ2-1; D gene uncertain. CDR1 and CDR2 (germline): LNHDA, SQIVND (reference sequence). The CDR3 runs to 15 residues. The V end was cut by 1 base, the J end by 8 bases, with 15 bases between. The CDR3 region is CASSIVTVRVYEQFF. Written as DNA, the CDR3 is TGTGCCAGTAGTATAGTCACCGTCCGGGTGTATGAGCAGTTCTTC.

The chain has TRBV27 and TRBJ1-2; 10 bases are a match to TRBD1. There are 13 residues in the CDR3. The V and J ends lost 6 bases and 4 bases, in that order; junction bases with no gene match: 2. The germline V gene encodes CDR1 MNHEY and CDR2 SMNVEV (reference sequence). The CDR3 nucleotides read TGTGCCAGCAGGGGACAGGGGAGCTATGGCTACACCTTC. Its translation: CASRGQGSYGYTF.

V usage is TRBV4-1 and J usage is TRBJ2-1, with 7 bases fitting TRBD1. The V gene's germline CDR1 is MGHRA and CDR2 YSYEKL. Unmatched junction bases numbered 0, after V lost 1 base and J lost 6 bases. CDR3 length: 13 amino acids. The chain's CDR3 is CASSQGQGNEQFF. The CDR3, as DNA: TGCGCCAGCAGCCAAGGACAGGGCAATGAGCAGTTCTTC.